The sequence of this TCR beta chain was determined in a study of cytotoxic CD8 clonotypes in ibrutinib-treated CLL. Clones were sequenced by immunoSEQ multiplex PCR, and TCRdb holds only the in-frame ones, with some missing. Among some 80,000 clones listed, about four fifths were seen once. Worth noting for this clone: No antigen is known for it.

Trimming cost V 5 bases and J 2 bases; bases outside gene matches: 3. There are 15 residues in the CDR3. Germline V CDR1 and CDR2: SEHNR, FQNEAQ (reference sequence). General study points: Contraction or stability on treatment characterized the public clonotypes, which were uncommon. Baseline clonality, higher than in age-matched healthy donors, tracked circulating CD8+ T-cell counts. Clonality was higher at ibrutinib response and returned toward baseline at progression.

The V gene is TRBV7-9, the J gene TRBJ2-3, with 11 bases matching TRBD2. The sequenced sample was PBMCs, obtained after 12 months of ibrutinib treatment. The TCR was taken from a human donor with chronic lymphocytic leukemia. For the CDR3, the DNA is TGTGCCAGCAGCCCGGGACTAGCGGACACAGATACGCAGTATTTT. It translates to CASSPGLADTDTQYF.